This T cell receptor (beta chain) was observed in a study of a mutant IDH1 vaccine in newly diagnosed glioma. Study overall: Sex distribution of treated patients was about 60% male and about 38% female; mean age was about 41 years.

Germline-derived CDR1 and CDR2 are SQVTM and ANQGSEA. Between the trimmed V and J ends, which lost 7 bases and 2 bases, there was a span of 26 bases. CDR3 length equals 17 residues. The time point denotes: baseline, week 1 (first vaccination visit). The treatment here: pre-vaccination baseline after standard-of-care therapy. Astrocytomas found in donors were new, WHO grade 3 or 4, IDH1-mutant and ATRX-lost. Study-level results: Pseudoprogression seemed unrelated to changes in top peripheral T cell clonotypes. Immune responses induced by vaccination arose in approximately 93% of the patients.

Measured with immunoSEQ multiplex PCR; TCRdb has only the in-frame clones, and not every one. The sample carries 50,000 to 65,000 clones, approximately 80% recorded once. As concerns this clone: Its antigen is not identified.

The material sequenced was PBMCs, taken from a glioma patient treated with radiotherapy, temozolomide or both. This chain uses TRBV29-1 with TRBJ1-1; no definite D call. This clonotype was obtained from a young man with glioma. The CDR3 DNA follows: TGCAGCGCCTACCCCGGACGGCCTGGGGTATTAAACACTGAAGCTTTCTTT. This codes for CSAYPGRPGVLNTEAFF.